The 2 T cell receptor beta chains in this list originate from one sample, sequenced in a study of identical twins. A single record per CDR3 protein comes from TCRdb applying MiXCR to the 5' RACE reads. The sample has hundreds of thousands of distinct CDR3 sequences; approximately 6% are singletons. The sample consisted of naive T cells sorted from blood. These TCRs come from a man younger than 35 in good health.

This clonotype was detected ten times or more. The chain has TRBV5-1 and TRBJ2-2; unclear D gene. Trimming removed 3 bases at V and 6 bases at J, with 9 bases between. Germline assignment: CDR1 SGHRS and CDR2 YFSETQ. CDR3 length equals 13 residues. This CDR3 is CASSWVDPGELFF. CDR3 nucleotides: TGCGCCAGCAGCTGGGTAGACCCCGGGGAGCTGTTTTTT. The variable domain in full, completed from reference TRBV5-1 and TRBJ2-2, reads KAGVTQTPRYLIKTRGQQVTLSCSPISGHRSVSWYQQTPGQGLQFLFEYFSETQRNKGNFPGRFSGRQFSNSRSEMNVSTLELGDSALYLCASSWVDPGELFFGEGSRLTVL.

There are a few counts of this clonotype. This rearrangement joins TRBV11-1 to TRBJ2-7, with a possible D match to TRBD1 (6 bases). Germline V gene data show CDR1 as SGHAT and CDR2 as FQDESV (reference sequence). Trimming shortened V by 6 bases and J by 7 bases, and 16 bases separated the two germline ends. This CDR3 spans 13 amino acids. The DNA of the CDR3 is TGTGCCAGCAGAAAACAGGGTAGTTGGGAGCAGTACGTC. Encoded protein: CASRKQGSWEQYV.